These 25 T cell receptor beta chains originate from one sample sequenced in a study of esophageal squamous cell carcinoma under preoperative chemotherapy. This sample's time point: after preoperative PTX-NDP chemotherapy. TCRdb redid the calling of the PCR reads with MiXCR, one entry per CDR3 protein. The table lists 30,000 to 35,000 distinct CDR3 sequences, 40% to 65% of them singletons, with 20% to 25% in the top ten. Sampling was conducted from a patient given preoperative chemotherapy. Receptors originate from a human donor with esophageal squamous cell carcinoma. The donor label of this sample is uncertain.

The chain combines TRBV20-1 with TRBJ2-4; D is unresolved. TRBJ2-5 matches the DNA end more closely, so the J call is doubtful. The CDR3 has 13 residues. Looked up from germline, CDR1 is DFQATT and CDR2 is SNEGSKA (reference sequence). The CDR3 bases are TGCAGTGTGCTGGACCCCCCAGGAGAGACCCAGTACTTC. It is translated as CSVLDPPGETQYF.

This clonotype has only a few counts. This could be a read error, since a much larger clone is one nucleotide away. The J gene is TRBJ2-5, the V gene TRBV11-2; D might be TRBD1 (5 bases). Looked up from germline, CDR1 is SGHAT and CDR2 is FQNNGV. This CDR3 region has 15 residues. Trimming shortened V by 5 bases and J by 11 bases, and 24 bases separated the two germline ends. CDR3 loop: CASSRIGAAYNEQYF. The CDR3 region has the DNA TGTGCCAGCAGCCGGATTGGGGCAGCCTACAATGAGCAGTACTTC.

This clonotype came up many times. A much larger clone lies a single base off, so this may be a read error. The V call is TRBV6-1, the J call TRBJ2-1; 7 bases align to TRBD1. Matching the DNA end better, TRBJ2-7 makes the J call doubtful. This CDR3 spans 17 amino acids. Per the germline V gene, CDR1 is MNHNS and CDR2 is SASEGT. The CDR3 sequence is CASSRRPTGYSYNEQYF. The CDR3 DNA sequence: TGTGCCAGCAGCCGACGTCCGACAGGGTACTCCTACAATGAGCAGTACTTC.

Note on this clonotype: One end of the junction is discordant with germline, which a read error may explain. The genes are TRBV7-8 and TRBJ2-3; the D gene is possibly TRBD2 (7 bases). From germline, CDR1 is SGHVS and CDR2 FQNEAQ. The CDR3 is 16 residues long. This CDR3 is CASSNLGGGASNTQYF. Written as DNA, the CDR3 is TGTGCCAGCAGCAACCTGGGGGGGGGGGCCAGTAACACGCAGTATTTC.

This clonotype was seen many times. This chain uses TRBV5-1 with TRBJ2-7, with 7 bases that match TRBD1. The V gene end was trimmed by 6 bases and the J gene end by 2 bases; junction bases not matched to a gene: 14. This CDR3 comprises 16 residues. Germline CDR1 and CDR2: SGHRS and YFSETQ. CDR3 loop: CASTFTPGQTTYEQYF. The CDR3 coding sequence is TGCGCCAGCACCTTTACCCCGGGACAGACAACCTACGAGCAGTACTTC. The full variable domain, in which reference TRBV5-1 and TRBJ2-7 provide the parts outside the CDR3, is KAGVTQTPRYLIKTRGQQVTLSCSPISGHRSVSWYQQTPGQGLQFLFEYFSETQRNKGNFPGRFSGRQFSNSRSEMNVSTLELGDSALYLCASTFTPGQTTYEQYFGPGTRLTVT.

Notes on this clonotype: An end of the junction differs from the germline gene, which may be a read error. The chain's CDR3 is CASSSYGGQEILTF. The CDR3 DNA reads as TGTGCCAGCAGCTCCTACGGGGGGCAAGAGATCCTGACCTTC. The V and J genes are TRBV7-2 and TRBJ2-6; weak D call: TRBD2 (7 bases). Germline V CDR1 and CDR2: SGHTA, FQGNSA. The CDR3 is 14 amino acids.

The chain employs TRBV10-1 and TRBJ2-3, with 10 bases matching TRBD1. Germline CDR1 and CDR2: WNHNN and SYGVQD (reference sequence). This CDR3 spans 13 amino acids. After removal of 7 bases from V and 4 bases from J, the junction contained 2 bases not matched to a gene. The CDR3: CASKGQGSDTQYF. The CDR3 nucleotides are TGCGCCAGCAAGGGACAGGGGTCAGATACGCAGTATTTT.

This clonotype is medium-sized in the sample. The chain combines TRBV12-3 or TRBV12-4 with TRBJ2-3; a possible D gene is TRBD1 (5 bases). This CDR3 is built from 17 residues. Trimming pared 6 bases from V and 1 base from J, leaving 20 bases between. The CDR3: CASSPPGPGIGTDTQYF. The CDR3 nucleotides read TGTGCCAGCAGCCCCCCCGGGCCAGGGATAGGCACAGATACGCAGTATTTT.

This clonotype was seen ten or more times. The chain links TRBV12-3 or TRBV12-4 to TRBJ2-1; D assignment may be TRBD1 or TRBD2 (6 bases each). Trimming removed 2 bases from V and 3 bases from J, with 11 bases in between. This CDR3 is 15 amino acids long. This CDR3 reads CASSLWGANYNEQFF. The CDR3 DNA sequence: TGTGCCAGCAGTTTATGGGGGGCAAACTACAATGAGCAGTTCTTC.

On this clonotype: Compared with germline, one end of the junction differs, possibly owing to a read error. The V gene is TRBV7-6, the J gene TRBJ2-3, with D perhaps being TRBD1 or TRBD2 (6 bases each). Per germline, CDR1 SGHVS and CDR2 FNYEAQ. The CDR3 runs to 14 residues. This CDR3 reads CAGRAGGDKETQYF. CDR3 coding DNA: TGTGCCGGGCGCGCGGGCGGGGACAAAGAGACCCAGTACTTT. The full variable domain, its missing parts supplied by reference TRBV7-6 and TRBJ2-3, is GAGVSQSPRYKVTKRGQDVALRCDPISGHVSLYWYRQALGQGPEFLTYFNYEAQQDKSGLPNDRFSAERPEGSISTLTIQRTEQRDSAMYRCAGRAGGDKETQYFGPGTRLTVL.

Ten or more counts support this clonotype. The V and J genes are TRBV6-1 and TRBJ2-3, with a possible D match to TRBD1 (6 bases). V dropped 1 base and J dropped 2 bases, with 13 bases sitting between them. The CDR3 totals 16 residues. Germline-derived CDR1 and CDR2 are MNHNS and SASEGT. The CDR3: CASSEGIQGPTDTQYF. Written as DNA, the CDR3 is TGTGCCAGCAGTGAAGGTATACAGGGACCCACAGATACGCAGTATTTT.

About this clonotype itself: The germline gene is not matched at one end of the junction; a read error may be the cause. The chain employs TRBV7-2 and TRBJ2-3, with D tentatively TRBD1 (6 bases). CDR1 is SGHTA and CDR2 is FQGNSA in the germline V gene. The CDR3 loop spans 15 amino acids. In DNA, the CDR3 is TGTGCCAGCAGCAAGGGGGTGTTCGCCACAGATATGCAGTACTTT. Amino acid sequence: CASSKGVFATDMQYF.

To note about this clonotype: The germline gene is not matched at one end of the junction; a read error may be the cause. V gene TRBV11-1 combines with J gene TRBJ2-3, with D tentatively TRBD1 or TRBD2 (5 bases each). The germline V gene has CDR1 SGHAT and CDR2 FQDESV (reference sequence). The CDR3 sequence is 16 residues long. The CDR3 DNA is TGTGCCAGCAGCTTCCCGGGACGGGGAGCCACAAATACGCAGTATTTT. It yields the protein CASSFPGRGATNTQYF.

The chain uses TRBV12-3 or TRBV12-4 and TRBJ2-3; 8 bases line up with TRBD2. The end of the DNA is better explained by TRBJ2-7, so the J call may be wrong. This CDR3 spans 16 amino acids. The CDR3 reads CASSVTGGWATDTQYF. The CDR3, as DNA: TGTGCCAGCAGCGTCACGGGGGGGTGGGCCACAGATACGCAGTACTTC.

About this clonotype itself: At one end the junction does not follow the germline gene, possibly because of a read error. This rearrangement joins TRBV12-3 or TRBV12-4 to TRBJ2-4, with D perhaps TRBD1 or TRBD2 (5 bases each). This CDR3 is 16 amino acids long. CDR3 sequence reads: CPSSISGLWAKNTQYF. The CDR3 bases are TGTCCCAGCAGTATCTCGGGGCTGTGGGCCAAAAACACGCAGTACTTC.

This clonotype was seen many times. The chain carries TRBV27 and TRBJ2-5; TRBD2 aligns across 8 bases. V was pared by 2 bases and J by 1 base, with 6 bases of the junction left unmatched. CDR3 length: 16 amino acids. The germline CDR1 and CDR2 sequences are MNHEY and SMNVEV (reference sequence). CDR3 protein: CASSLIGGVGQETQYF. The CDR3 DNA reads as TGTGCCAGCAGTTTAATCGGGGGGGTAGGCCAAGAGACCCAGTACTTC.

About this clonotype: An end of the junction does not agree with germline; a read error may underlie this. V gene TRBV12-3 or TRBV12-4 combines with J gene TRBJ2-2; D may be TRBD2 (5 bases). This CDR3 contains 13 residues. Here the CDR3 reads CAIRPGCAGKLYF. The CDR3 DNA sequence: TGTGCCATCCGGCCTGGTTGCGCCGGGAAGCTGTATTTT.

V usage is TRBV7-2 and J usage is TRBJ2-1; 7 nucleotides align to TRBD2. The J call may be incorrect, as the DNA end agrees better with TRBJ2-7. Germline V CDR1 and CDR2: SGHTA, FQGNSA. The CDR3 loop spans 16 amino acids. CDR3 protein: CASSLSGASSYNEQYV. Written as DNA, the CDR3 is TGTGCCAGCAGCTTAAGCGGGGCTAGCTCCTACAATGAGCAGTACGTC.

This clonotype was counted ten times or more. The chain has TRBV6-1 and TRBJ1-2, with TRBD1 matching 9 bases. Germline CDR1 and CDR2: MNHNS and SASEGT. V was clipped by 6 bases and J by 4 bases; unmatched bases: 6. This CDR3 contains 14 residues. This CDR3 is CASSSTTGGYGYTF. The CDR3 DNA reads TGTGCCAGCAGCTCAACGACAGGGGGCTATGGCTACACCTTC.

The rearrangement joins TRBV12-5 to TRBJ2-1, with a possible D match to TRBD2 (6 bases). CDR1 and CDR2 (germline): LGHNT, FRNRAP. The CDR3 is made up of 18 amino acids. V was shortened by 2 bases and J by 10 bases, with 27 bases between the two germline ends. CDR3 protein: CASGLPDSAGGIPHEQFF. The CDR3 bases are TGTGCTAGTGGTTTGCCAGACAGCGCGGGCGGGATCCCTCACGAGCAGTTCTTC.

This clonotype came up a few times. V is TRBV27 and J is TRBJ2-5, with a weak D call TRBD2 (5 bases). The CDR3 has 14 amino acids. Trimming took 6 bases from V and 5 from J, leaving 16 bases between them. Germline CDR1 MNHEY, CDR2 SMNVEV (reference sequence). In DNA form, the CDR3 reads TGTGCCAGCAGCCCCCGCACTAGTCTCGAGACCCAGTACTTC. Encoded protein: CASSPRTSLETQYF.

As concerns this clonotype: A junction end diverges from the germline sequence, so it may reflect a read error. The rearrangement joins TRBV12-3 or TRBV12-4 to TRBJ2-5; 10 nucleotides align to TRBD2. This CDR3 comprises 14 residues. CDR3 residues: CASSFSGGPKTQYF. The CDR3 DNA reads as TGTGCCAGCAGTTTTAGCGGGGGGCCAAAGACCCAGTATTTC.

This clonotype appeared many times. The CDR3 loop is CASSPGGLVYEQYF. As DNA, the CDR3 is TGTGCCAGCAGCCCTGGAGGGCTTGTCTACGAGCAGTACTTC. The chain recombines TRBV7-9 with TRBJ2-7, with D possibly being TRBD2 (6 bases). In germline, CDR1 is SEHNR, CDR2 FQNEAQ (reference sequence). Deletions cut 5 bases from V and 3 bases from J, with 14 bases between. This CDR3 has 14 residues.

The table lists this clonotype with many counts. The rearrangement joins TRBV12-3 or TRBV12-4 to TRBJ2-1; TRBD2 agrees at 11 bases. The CDR3 consists of 15 residues. The trim removed 2 bases at V and 7 bases at J, leaving 4 bases unmatched. The CDR3 sequence: CASSLLAGGRNEQFF. As DNA, the CDR3 is TGTGCCAGCAGTTTATTAGCGGGGGGGCGGAATGAGCAGTTCTTC.

The chain recombines TRBV19 with TRBJ2-3; 13 bases are shared with TRBD2. CDR3 length: 17 amino acids. The junction had 2 bases not matched to a gene; V was cut back by 2 bases and J by 0 bases. CDR1 and CDR2 (germline): LNHDA, SQIVND (reference sequence). The CDR3 reads CASSITGLAGSTDTQYF. Here the CDR3 DNA reads TGTGCCAGTAGTATAACGGGACTAGCGGGGAGCACAGATACGCAGTATTTT.